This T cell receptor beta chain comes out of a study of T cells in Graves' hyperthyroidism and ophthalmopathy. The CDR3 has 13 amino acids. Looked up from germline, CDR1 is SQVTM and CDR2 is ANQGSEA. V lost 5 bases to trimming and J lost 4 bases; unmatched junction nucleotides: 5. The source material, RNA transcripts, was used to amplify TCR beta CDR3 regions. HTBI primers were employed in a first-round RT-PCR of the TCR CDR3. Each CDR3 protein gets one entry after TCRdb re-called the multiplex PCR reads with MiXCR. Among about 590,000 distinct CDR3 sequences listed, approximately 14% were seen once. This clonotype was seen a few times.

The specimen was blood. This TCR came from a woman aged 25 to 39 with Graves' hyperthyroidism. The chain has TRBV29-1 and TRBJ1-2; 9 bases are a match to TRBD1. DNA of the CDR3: TGCAGCGTTCCGGGACAGGGATTCTATGGCTACACCTTC. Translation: CSVPGQGFYGYTF.